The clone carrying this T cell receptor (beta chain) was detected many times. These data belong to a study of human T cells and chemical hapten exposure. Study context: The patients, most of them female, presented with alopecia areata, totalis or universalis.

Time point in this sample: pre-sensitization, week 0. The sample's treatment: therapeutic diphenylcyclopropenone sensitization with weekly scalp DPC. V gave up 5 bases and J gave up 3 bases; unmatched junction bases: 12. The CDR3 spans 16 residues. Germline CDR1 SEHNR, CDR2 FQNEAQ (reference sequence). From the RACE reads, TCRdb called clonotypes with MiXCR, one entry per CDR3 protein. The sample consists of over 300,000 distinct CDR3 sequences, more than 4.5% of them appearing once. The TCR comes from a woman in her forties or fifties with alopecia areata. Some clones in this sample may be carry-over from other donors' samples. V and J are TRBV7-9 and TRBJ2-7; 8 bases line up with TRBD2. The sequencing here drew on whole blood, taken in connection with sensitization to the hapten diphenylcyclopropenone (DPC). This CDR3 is CASSVSVSGNDYEQYF. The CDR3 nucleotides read TGTGCCAGCAGCGTTTCCGTTAGCGGGAATGACTACGAGCAGTACTTC.